What follows describes a single T cell receptor beta chain. PCR used 60 Vbeta primers and 13 Jbeta primers. Using immunoSEQ multiplex PCR, the repertoire was profiled, and TCRdb retains in-frame clones only, with some absent. The data hold a few hundred thousand clones, with roughly 89% observed a single time. Each of the donors was a healthy bone marrow donor. The CDR3 runs to 15 residues. The entry originates in a study of cytomegalovirus exposure and HLA in healthy donors. The chain employs TRBV21-1 and TRBJ2-7; the listed D gene, TRBD1, was not tested against the DNA. TRBV21-1 is flagged as a pseudogene. The sequence derives from a woman in her late teens or twenties in good health and CMV-seronegative. Input material: PBMCs. CDR3 bases: TGTGCCAGCAGCAGGCGTGCACAGGGGGTCTACGAGCAGTACTTC. Translating it yields CASSRRAQGVYEQYF.